The rows below give T cell receptor beta chains drawn from one sample of a study of cytomegalovirus exposure and HLA in healthy donors. The repertoire was sequenced with immunoSEQ multiplex PCR; TCRdb's copy has only in-frame clones and lacks some. Its table records some 150,000 clones. Input material: PBMCs. These receptors were taken from a man aged 40-49 years in good health and CMV-seronegative. Both conserved end residues are part of each CDR3. The order of the fields is J gene, V gene, D gene, CDR3 protein, CDR3 DNA. A D gene is named only where the DNA matches it firmly.

TRBJ2-7 TRBV19 TRBD2 CASSSGTSDSYEQYF TGTGCCAGTAGCTCCGGGACTAGTGATTCCTACGAGCAGTACTTC
TRBJ2-7 TRBV7-3 NA CASSLDGSWDEQYF TGTGCCAGCAGCTTGGACGGGAGCTGGGACGAGCAGTACTTC
TRBJ2-1 TRBV28 TRBD2 CASRLGTSGAYNEQFF TGTGCCAGCAGACTCGGGACTAGCGGGGCCTACAATGAGCAGTTCTTC
TRBJ2-7 TRBV6-5 TRBD1 CASRQTGRQEQYF TGTGCCAGCAGACAGACAGGGCGTCAGGAGCAGTACTTC
TRBJ2-7 TRBV7-8 TRBD1 CASSSTGVSYEQYF TGTGCCAGCAGCTCAACAGGGGTATCCTACGAGCAGTACTTC
TRBJ2-3 TRBV5-1 TRBD1 CASSTGTGEDTQYF TGCGCCAGCAGCACCGGGACAGGAGAAGATACGCAGTATTTT
TRBJ2-3 TRBV7-9 TRBD2 CASSHFSGGTDTQYF TGTGCCAGCAGCCACTTTAGCGGGGGCACAGATACGCAGTATTTT
TRBJ1-6 TRBV27 NA CASSLSVREPNYNSPLHF TGTGCCAGCAGTTTATCGGTCCGGGAACCCAACTATAATTCACCCCTCCACTTT
TRBJ2-1 TRBV5-6 NA CASSLGGMRGFF TGTGCCAGCAGCTTGGGTGGTATGCGGGGGTTCTTC
TRBJ2-1 TRBV6-6 TRBD2 CATQAGGSYNEQFF TGTGCCACCCAAGCGGGGGGGTCCTACAATGAGCAGTTCTTC
TRBJ2-7 TRBV7-2 NA CASSFAQAYEQYF TGTGCCAGCAGCTTCGCCCAAGCCTACGAGCAGTACTTC
TRBJ2-7 TRBV11-2 TRBD1 CASSPRDRGSYEQYF TGTGCCAGCAGCCCTCGGGACAGGGGGTCCTACGAGCAGTACTTC
TRBJ1-1 TRBV18 TRBD1 CASSRTGSVTNTEAFF TGTGCCAGCTCAAGGACAGGGAGTGTGACGAACACTGAAGCTTTCTTT
TRBJ1-3 TRBV28 NA CASSLYGSSGNTIYF TGTGCCAGCAGTTTATACGGGTCCTCTGGAAACACCATATATTTT
TRBJ2-2 TRBV6-5 TRBD1 CASSYGTVSGELFF TGTGCCAGCAGTTACGGGACAGTTTCCGGGGAGCTGTTTTTT
TRBJ2-3 TRBV25-1 TRBD2 CASRLAGGYTQYF TGTGCCAGCCGACTAGCGGGGGGGTATACGCAGTATTTT
TRBJ2-7 TRBV5-5 TRBD2 CASSWGNSGGYEQYF TGTGCCAGCAGCTGGGGTAATAGCGGGGGTTACGAGCAGTACTTC
TRBJ1-5 TRBV5-4 TRBD1 CASSKMTGDGSNQPQHF TGTGCCAGCAGTAAAATGACAGGGGATGGTAGCAATCAGCCCCAGCATTTT
TRBJ2-3 TRBV5-6 NA CASTLFRGGAADTQYF TGTGCCAGCACCCTCTTTAGGGGGGGGGCGGCAGATACGCAGTATTTT
TRBJ1-5 TRBV6-6 NA CASSYSRVEPQHF TGTGCCAGCAGTTACTCGAGAGTGGAGCCCCAGCATTTT
TRBJ1-5 TRBV6-5 TRBD1 CASSSGTGDNQPQHF TGTGCCAGCAGTTCCGGGACAGGTGACAATCAGCCCCAGCATTTT
TRBJ2-7 TRBV10-1 TRBD1 CASSAGGYEQYF TGCGCCAGCAGTGCAGGGGGCTACGAGCAGTACTTC
TRBJ1-6 TRBV11-1 NA CASSLPTSPLHF TGTGCCAGCAGCTTACCTACCTCACCCCTCCACTTT
TRBJ1-6 TRBV6-4 TRBD1 CASSDGTGANSPLHF TGTGCCAGCAGTGACGGGACAGGGGCTAATTCACCCCTCCACTTT
TRBJ1-2 TRBV27 NA CASRARGLTNYGYTF TGTGCCAGCAGGGCCAGGGGCCTTACTAACTATGGCTACACCTTC
TRBJ2-7 TRBV14 NA CASSQEQGEQYF TGTGCCAGCAGCCAAGAACAGGGCGAGCAGTACTTC
TRBJ2-7 TRBV4-2 NA CASSQPGELSYEQYF TGTGCCAGCAGCCAACCCGGGGAGCTCTCCTACGAGCAGTACTTC
TRBJ2-4 TRBV6-1 TRBD1 CASSDGQDFIAKNIQYF TGTGCCAGCAGTGACGGACAGGACTTCATAGCCAAAAACATTCAGTACTTC
TRBJ2-7 TRBV5-4 NA CASSLAGGQSSYEQYF TGTGCCAGCAGCTTGGCGGGCGGACAAAGCTCCTACGAGCAGTACTTC
TRBJ2-7 TRBV21-1 NA CASSKGLGQFYYEQYF TGTGCCAGCAGCAAAGGTTTGGGGCAGTTTTACTACGAGCAGTACTTC
TRBJ1-1 TRBV2 NA CASSAVFMNTEAFF TGTGCCAGCAGCGCAGTCTTCATGAACACTGAAGCTTTCTTT
TRBJ1-5 TRBV19 NA CASKIDTYSNQPQHF TGTGCCAGTAAGATTGACACTTATAGCAATCAGCCCCAGCATTTT
TRBJ2-7 TRBV19 TRBD1 CASGTALVYEQYF TGTGCCAGTGGGACAGCCCTAGTTTACGAGCAGTACTTC
TRBJ2-1 TRBV7-6 NA CASSLAGAGGDNEQFF TGTGCCAGCAGCTTAGCCGGGGCCGGAGGGGACAATGAGCAGTTCTTC
TRBJ1-1 TRBV7-9 NA CASSANRERNTEAFF TGTGCCAGCAGCGCAAACAGGGAACGGAACACTGAAGCTTTCTTT
TRBJ1-2 TRBV4-3 TRBD1 CASSQGDRVGGYTF TGCGCCAGCAGCCAAGGGGACAGGGTAGGTGGCTACACCTTC
TRBJ1-2 TRBV6-1 TRBD1 CASRSTGGFYGYTF TGTGCCAGCAGGTCGACAGGGGGCTTCTATGGCTACACCTTC
TRBJ1-2 TRBV7-3 TRBD1 CASSNTRPGQGDYGYTF TGTGCCAGCAGCAACACCCGACCGGGACAGGGCGACTATGGCTACACCTTC
TRBJ2-5 TRBV7-7 TRBD1 CASRGTGVRQTQYF TGTGCCAGCAGGGGGACAGGGGTTCGGCAGACCCAGTACTTC
TRBJ1-2 TRBV29-1 NA CSVPSFRDNYGYTF TGCAGCGTCCCCTCCTTCAGGGATAACTATGGCTACACCTTC
TRBJ2-3 TRBV4-3 TRBD2 CASSSTRLAGETQYF TGCGCCAGCAGCTCCACGAGACTAGCGGGGGAGACGCAGTATTTT
TRBJ2-7 TRBV7-2 TRBD2 CASSAGGSGVREQYF TGTGCCAGCAGCGCGGGAGGGAGCGGGGTAAGAGAGCAGTACTTC
TRBJ1-1 TRBV18 NA CASSPLAGLNTEAFF TGTGCCAGCTCACCGCTGGCGGGGTTGAACACTGAAGCTTTCTTT